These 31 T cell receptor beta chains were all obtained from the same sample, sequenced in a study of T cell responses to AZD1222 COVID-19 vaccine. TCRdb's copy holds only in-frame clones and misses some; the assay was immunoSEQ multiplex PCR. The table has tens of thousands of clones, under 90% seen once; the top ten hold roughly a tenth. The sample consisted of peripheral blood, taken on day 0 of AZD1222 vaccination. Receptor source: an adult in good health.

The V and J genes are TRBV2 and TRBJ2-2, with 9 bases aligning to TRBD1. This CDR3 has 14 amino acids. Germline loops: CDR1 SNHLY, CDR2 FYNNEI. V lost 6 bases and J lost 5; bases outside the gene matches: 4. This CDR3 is CASSDRGWTGELFF. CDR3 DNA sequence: TGTGCCAGCAGCGACAGGGGGTGGACCGGGGAGCTGTTTTTT.

The CDR3 spells CAWSLDRIRNTEAFF. The CDR3 DNA follows: TGTGCCTGGAGTTTGGACAGAATACGGAACACTGAAGCTTTCTTT. The chain has TRBV30 and TRBJ1-1, with D perhaps TRBD1 (6 bases). The CDR3 runs 15 residues. Germline V gene sequence: CDR1 GTSNPN, CDR2 SVGIG (reference sequence). V was trimmed by 2 bases and J by 1 base, leaving 14 bases between them.

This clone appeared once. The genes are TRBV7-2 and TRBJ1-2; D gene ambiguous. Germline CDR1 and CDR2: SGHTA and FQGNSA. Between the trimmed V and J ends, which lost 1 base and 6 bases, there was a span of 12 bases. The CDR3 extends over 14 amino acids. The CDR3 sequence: CASSLVAHPDGYTF. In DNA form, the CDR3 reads TGTGCCAGCAGCTTAGTGGCCCATCCCGATGGCTACACCTTC.

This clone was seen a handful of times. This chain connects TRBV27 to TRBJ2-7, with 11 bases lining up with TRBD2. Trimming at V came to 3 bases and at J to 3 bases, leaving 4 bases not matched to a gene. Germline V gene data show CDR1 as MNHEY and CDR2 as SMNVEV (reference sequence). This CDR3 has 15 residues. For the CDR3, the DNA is TGTGCCAGCAGTTTTAGCGGGAGGGGATTCTACGAGCAGTACTTC. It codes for CASSFSGRGFYEQYF.

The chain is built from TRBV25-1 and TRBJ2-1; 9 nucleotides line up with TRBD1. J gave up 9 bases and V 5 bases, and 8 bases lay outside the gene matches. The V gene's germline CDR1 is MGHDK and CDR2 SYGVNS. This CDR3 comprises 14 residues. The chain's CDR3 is CASSNPGQGSEQFF. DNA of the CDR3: TGTGCCAGCAGTAACCCGGGACAGGGATCTGAGCAGTTCTTC.

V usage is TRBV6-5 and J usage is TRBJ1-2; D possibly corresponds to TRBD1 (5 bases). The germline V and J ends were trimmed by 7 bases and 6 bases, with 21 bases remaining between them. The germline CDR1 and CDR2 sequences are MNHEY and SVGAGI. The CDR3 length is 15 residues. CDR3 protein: CASMLRGGRVHGYTF. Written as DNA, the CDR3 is TGTGCCAGCATGCTTCGTGGGGGAAGGGTTCATGGCTACACCTTC.

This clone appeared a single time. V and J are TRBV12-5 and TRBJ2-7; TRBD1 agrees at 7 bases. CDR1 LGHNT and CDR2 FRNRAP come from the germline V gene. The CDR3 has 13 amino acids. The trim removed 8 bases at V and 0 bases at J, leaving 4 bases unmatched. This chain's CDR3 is CASQGQTSYEQYF. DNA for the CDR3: TGTGCTAGTCAGGGACAGACCTCCTACGAGCAGTACTTC. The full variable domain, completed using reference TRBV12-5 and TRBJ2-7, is DARVTQTPRHKVTEMGQEVTMRCQPILGHNTVFWYRQTMMQGLELLAYFRNRAPLDDSGMPKDRFSAEMPDATLATLKIQPSEPRDSAVYFCASQGQTSYEQYFGPGTRLTVT.

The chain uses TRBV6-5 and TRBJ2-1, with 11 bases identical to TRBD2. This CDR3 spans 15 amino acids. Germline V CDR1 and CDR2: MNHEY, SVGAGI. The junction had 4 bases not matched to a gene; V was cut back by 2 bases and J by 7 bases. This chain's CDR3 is CASSYPSGGRNEQFF. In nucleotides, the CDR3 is TGTGCCAGCAGTTACCCTAGCGGGGGGAGAAATGAGCAGTTCTTC.

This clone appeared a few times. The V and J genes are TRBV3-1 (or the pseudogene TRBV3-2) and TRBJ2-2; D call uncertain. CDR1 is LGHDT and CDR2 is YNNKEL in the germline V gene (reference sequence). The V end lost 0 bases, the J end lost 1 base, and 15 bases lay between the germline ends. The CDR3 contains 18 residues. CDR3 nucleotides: TGTGCCAGCAGCCAAGATAGGGCCCGGTTCGGGAACACCGGGGAGCTGTTTTTT. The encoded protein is CASSQDRARFGNTGELFF.

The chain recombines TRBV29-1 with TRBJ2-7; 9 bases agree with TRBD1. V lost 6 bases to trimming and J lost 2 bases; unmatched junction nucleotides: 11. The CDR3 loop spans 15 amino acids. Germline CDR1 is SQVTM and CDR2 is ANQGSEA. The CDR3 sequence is CSVTHGTGNTYEQYF. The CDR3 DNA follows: TGCAGCGTCACGCACGGGACAGGGAATACCTACGAGCAGTACTTC.

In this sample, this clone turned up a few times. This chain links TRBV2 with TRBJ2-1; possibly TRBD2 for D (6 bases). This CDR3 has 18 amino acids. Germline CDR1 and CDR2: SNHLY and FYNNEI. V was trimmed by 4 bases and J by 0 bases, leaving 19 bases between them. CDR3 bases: TGTGCCAGCAGTGGTGCGGGCCCGGAGGGGCGCTCCTACAATGAGCAGTTCTTC. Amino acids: CASSGAGPEGRSYNEQFF.

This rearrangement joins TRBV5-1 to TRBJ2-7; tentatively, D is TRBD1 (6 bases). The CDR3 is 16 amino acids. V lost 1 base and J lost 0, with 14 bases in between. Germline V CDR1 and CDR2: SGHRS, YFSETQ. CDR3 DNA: TGCGCCAGCAGCTTGCTTGTAGGACAGAGCTCCTACGAGCAGTACTTC. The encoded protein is CASSLLVGQSSYEQYF. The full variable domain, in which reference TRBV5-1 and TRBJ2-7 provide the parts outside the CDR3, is KAGVTQTPRYLIKTRGQQVTLSCSPISGHRSVSWYQQTPGQGLQFLFEYFSETQRNKGNFPGRFSGRQFSNSRSEMNVSTLELGDSALYLCASSLLVGQSSYEQYFGPGTRLTVT.

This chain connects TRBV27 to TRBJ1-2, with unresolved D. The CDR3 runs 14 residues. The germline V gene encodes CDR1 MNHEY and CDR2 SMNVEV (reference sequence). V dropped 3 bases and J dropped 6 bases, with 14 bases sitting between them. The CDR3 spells CASSFHGQRNGYTF. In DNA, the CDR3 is TGTGCCAGCAGTTTCCATGGCCAGAGGAATGGCTACACCTTC.

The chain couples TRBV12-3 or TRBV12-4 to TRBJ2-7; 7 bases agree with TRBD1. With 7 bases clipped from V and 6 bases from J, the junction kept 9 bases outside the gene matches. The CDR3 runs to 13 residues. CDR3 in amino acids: CASTRQGFREQYF. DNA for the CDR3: TGTGCCAGCACGAGACAGGGTTTTCGCGAGCAGTACTTC.

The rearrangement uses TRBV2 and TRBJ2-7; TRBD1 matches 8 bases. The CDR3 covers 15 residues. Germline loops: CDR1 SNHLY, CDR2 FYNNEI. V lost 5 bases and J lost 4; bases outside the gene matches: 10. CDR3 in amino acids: CASSLAGGRGYEQYF. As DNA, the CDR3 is TGTGCCAGCAGTCTAGCAGGGGGCAGGGGGTACGAGCAGTACTTC.

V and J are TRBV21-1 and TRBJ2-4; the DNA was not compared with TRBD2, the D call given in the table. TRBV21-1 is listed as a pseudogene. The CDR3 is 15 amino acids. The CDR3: CAKTQAGVAKNIQYF. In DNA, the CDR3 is TGTGCCAAGACACAGGCGGGGGTAGCCAAAAACATTCAGTACTTC.

CDR3 sequence reads: CASSYSGPGVDYGYTF. The DNA for the CDR3 is TGTGCCAGCAGTTACTCGGGCCCAGGGGTGGACTATGGCTACACCTTC. The chain joins TRBV6-5 to TRBJ1-2; D possibly corresponds to TRBD1 (6 bases). Germline V gene lookup returns CDR1 MNHEY and CDR2 SVGAGI. V gave up 0 bases and J gave up 3 bases, with 14 bases separating them. CDR3 length: 16 amino acids.

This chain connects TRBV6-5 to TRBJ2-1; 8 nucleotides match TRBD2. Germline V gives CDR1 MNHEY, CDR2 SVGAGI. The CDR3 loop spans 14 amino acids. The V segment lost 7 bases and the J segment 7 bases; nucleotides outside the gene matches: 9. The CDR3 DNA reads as TGTGCCAGCAATATAGCGGGGCGGGGAAATGAGCAGTTCTTC. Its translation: CASNIAGRGNEQFF.

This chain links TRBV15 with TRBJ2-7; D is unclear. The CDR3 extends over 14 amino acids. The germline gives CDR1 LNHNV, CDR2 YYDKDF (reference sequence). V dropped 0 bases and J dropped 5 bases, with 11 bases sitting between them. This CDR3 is CATSRDLTENEQYF. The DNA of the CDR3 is TGTGCCACCAGCAGAGATCTTACTGAGAACGAGCAGTACTTC.

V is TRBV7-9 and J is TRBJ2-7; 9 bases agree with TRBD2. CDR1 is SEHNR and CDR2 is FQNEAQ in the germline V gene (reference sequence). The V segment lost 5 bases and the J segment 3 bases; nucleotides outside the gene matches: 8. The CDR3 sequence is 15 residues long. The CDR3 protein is CASSPQGSGSYEQYF. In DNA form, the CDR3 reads TGTGCCAGCAGCCCACAGGGTAGCGGGAGCTACGAGCAGTACTTC. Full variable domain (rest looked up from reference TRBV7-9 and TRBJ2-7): DTGVSQNPRHKITKRGQNVTFRCDPISEHNRLYWYRQTLGQGPEFLTYFQNEAQLEKSRLLSDRFSAERPKGSFSTLEIQRTEQGDSAMYLCASSPQGSGSYEQYFGPGTRLTVT.

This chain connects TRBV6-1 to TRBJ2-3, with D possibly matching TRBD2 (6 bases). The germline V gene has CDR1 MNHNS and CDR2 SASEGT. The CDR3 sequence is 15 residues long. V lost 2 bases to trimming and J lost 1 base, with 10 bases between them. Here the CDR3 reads CASSELAQRTDTQYF. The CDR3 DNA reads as TGTGCCAGCAGTGAACTAGCGCAGCGCACAGATACGCAGTATTTT.

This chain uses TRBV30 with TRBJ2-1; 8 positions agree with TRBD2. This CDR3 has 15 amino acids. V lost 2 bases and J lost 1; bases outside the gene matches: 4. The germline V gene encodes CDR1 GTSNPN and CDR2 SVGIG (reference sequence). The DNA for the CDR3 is TGTGCCTGGAGTTCACTAGCGGTGTCCTACAATGAGCAGTTCTTC. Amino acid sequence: CAWSSLAVSYNEQFF.

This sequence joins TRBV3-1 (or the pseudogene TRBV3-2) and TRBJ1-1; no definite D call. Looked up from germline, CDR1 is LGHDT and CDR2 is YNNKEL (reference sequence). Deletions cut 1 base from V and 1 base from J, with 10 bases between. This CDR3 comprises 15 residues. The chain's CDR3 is CASSQGVQTNTEAFF. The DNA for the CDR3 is TGTGCCAGCAGCCAAGGGGTACAGACGAACACTGAAGCTTTCTTT.

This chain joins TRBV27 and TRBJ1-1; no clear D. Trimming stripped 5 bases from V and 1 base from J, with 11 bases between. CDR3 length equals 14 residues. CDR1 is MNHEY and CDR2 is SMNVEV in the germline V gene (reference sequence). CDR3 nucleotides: TGTGCCAGCAGTCCCTGGTCCAGGAACACTGAAGCTTTCTTT. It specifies CASSPWSRNTEAFF.

The CDR3 region is CTSSKGDRASDNSPLHF. The CDR3 nucleotides are TGCACCAGCAGCAAAGGGGACAGGGCGTCAGATAATTCACCCCTCCACTTT. The chain carries TRBV1 and TRBJ1-6; whether TRBD1, the table's D call, matches the DNA was not checked. TRBV1 is deemed a pseudogene. The length of the CDR3 is 17 residues.

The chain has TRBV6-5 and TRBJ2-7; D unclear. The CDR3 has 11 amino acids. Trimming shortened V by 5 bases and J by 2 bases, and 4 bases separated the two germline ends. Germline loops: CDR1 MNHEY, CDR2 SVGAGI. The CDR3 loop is CASSPTYEQYF. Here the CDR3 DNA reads TGTGCCAGCAGTCCAACCTACGAGCAGTACTTC.

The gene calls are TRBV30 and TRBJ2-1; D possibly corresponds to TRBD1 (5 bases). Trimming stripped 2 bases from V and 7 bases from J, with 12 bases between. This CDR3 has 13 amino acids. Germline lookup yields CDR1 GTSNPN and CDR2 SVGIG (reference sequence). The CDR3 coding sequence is TGTGCCTGGAGTTTTCAGGGATGGAATGAGCAGTTCTTC. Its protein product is CAWSFQGWNEQFF.

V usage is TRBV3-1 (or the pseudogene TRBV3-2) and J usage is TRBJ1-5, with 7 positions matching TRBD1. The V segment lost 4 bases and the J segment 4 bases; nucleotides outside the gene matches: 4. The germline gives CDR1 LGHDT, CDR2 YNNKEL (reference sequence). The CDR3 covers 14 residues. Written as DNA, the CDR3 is TGTGCCAGCAGCCTGGGGGGACAGAATCAGCCCCAGCATTTT. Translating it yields CASSLGGQNQPQHF.

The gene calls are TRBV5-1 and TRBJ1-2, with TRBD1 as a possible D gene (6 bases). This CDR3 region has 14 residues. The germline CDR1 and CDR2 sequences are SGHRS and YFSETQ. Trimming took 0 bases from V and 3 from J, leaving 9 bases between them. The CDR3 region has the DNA TGCGCCAGCAGCTTGGGGCAGGGGTACTATGGCTACACCTTC. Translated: CASSLGQGYYGYTF. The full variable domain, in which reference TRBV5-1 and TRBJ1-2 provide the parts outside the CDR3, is KAGVTQTPRYLIKTRGQQVTLSCSPISGHRSVSWYQQTPGQGLQFLFEYFSETQRNKGNFPGRFSGRQFSNSRSEMNVSTLELGDSALYLCASSLGQGYYGYTFGSGTRLTVV.

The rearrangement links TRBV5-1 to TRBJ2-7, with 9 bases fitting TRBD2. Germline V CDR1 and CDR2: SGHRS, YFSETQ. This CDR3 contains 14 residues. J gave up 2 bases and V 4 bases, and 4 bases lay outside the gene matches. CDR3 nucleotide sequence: TGCGCCAGCAGCCGGACTAGCGCAACCTACGAGCAGTACTTC. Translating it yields CASSRTSATYEQYF. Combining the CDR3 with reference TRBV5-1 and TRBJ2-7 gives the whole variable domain KAGVTQTPRYLIKTRGQQVTLSCSPISGHRSVSWYQQTPGQGLQFLFEYFSETQRNKGNFPGRFSGRQFSNSRSEMNVSTLELGDSALYLCASSRTSATYEQYFGPGTRLTVT.

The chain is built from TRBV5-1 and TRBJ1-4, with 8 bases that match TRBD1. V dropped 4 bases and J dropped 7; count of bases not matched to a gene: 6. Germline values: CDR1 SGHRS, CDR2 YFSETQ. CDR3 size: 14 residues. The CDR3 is CASSDTGGSEKLFF. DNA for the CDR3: TGCGCCAGCAGCGATACAGGGGGTAGTGAAAAACTGTTTTTT.